This T cell receptor (beta chain) originates from a study of quantifying T cell responses using KT2 cells. Looking at the study overall: cDNA was made from DNase-treated RNA using alpha and beta constant primers.

The length of the CDR3 is 16 residues. V shed 0 bases and J shed 1 base, with 12 bases lying between them. Per germline, CDR1 MGHRA and CDR2 YSYEKL. Each cDNA got a UMI-containing oligo ligated at its 3' end. An equimolar mix of RC1.1 and RC1.2 primed the beta chain across TRBC1 and TRBC2. TCRdb recomputed calls from the UMI-ligation and nested PCR reads with MiXCR, one row per CDR3 protein. The table has approximately 41,000 distinct CDR3 sequences, 15% to 20% seen once. In this sample, this clonotype turned up a few times. The specimen sequenced was PBMCs spiked with cells of the T cell clone KT2. The TCR comes from a human donor. The chain uses TRBV4-1 and TRBJ1-1; tentative D call: TRBD1 (6 bases). CDR3 sequence (DNA): TGCGCCAGCAGCCAAGAAAGGGGGGCCGGGAACACTGAAGCTTTCTTT. Translating gives CASSQERGAGNTEAFF.